A single sample gave rise to the 22 T cell receptor beta chains below, sequenced in a study of blood T cell repertoires in COVID-19. Clones were sequenced by immunoSEQ multiplex PCR, and TCRdb holds only the in-frame ones, with some missing. There are about 45,000 clones in the sample; around 80% occur only once, and around 15% lies in the top ten. Sequencing was done on a sample of peripheral blood. These receptors originate from a human donor in a cohort sampled during active COVID-19.

The V call is TRBV24-1, the J call TRBJ2-7, with 12 bases aligning to TRBD2. V lost 3 bases, J lost 3 bases, and 5 bases stayed unmatched. CDR3 length equals 16 residues. Germline CDR1 and CDR2: KGHDR and SFDVKD. For the CDR3, the DNA is TGTGCCACCAGTGATCCGACTAGCGGGAGAGGCTACGAGCAGTACTTC. It yields the protein CATSDPTSGRGYEQYF.

The gene calls are TRBV19 and TRBJ2-3, with 14 bases lining up with TRBD2. The CDR3 spans 16 residues. CDR1 is LNHDA, CDR2 SQIVND, per germline (reference sequence). The J segment lost 4 bases and the V segment lost 7 bases, leaving 7 bases of the junction unmatched. The CDR3 sequence: CASTETSGRAPDTQYF. CDR3 in DNA: TGTGCCAGTACCGAGACTAGCGGGAGGGCCCCAGATACGCAGTATTTT.

The genes are TRBV18 and TRBJ1-1; D is perhaps TRBD1 (5 bases). V lost 2 bases and J 3 bases, leaving 7 bases between the germline ends. The CDR3 length is 13 residues. The germline CDR1 and CDR2 sequences are KGHSH and LQKENI. Here the CDR3 reads CASSPGGDTEAFF. The CDR3 DNA follows: TGTGCCAGCTCACCAGGGGGGGACACTGAAGCTTTCTTT.

This clone was counted a single time. The chain combines TRBV12-3 or TRBV12-4 with TRBJ2-5, with D possibly being TRBD1 (5 bases). Trimming stripped 5 bases from V and 0 bases from J, with 7 bases between. This CDR3 spans 13 amino acids. In DNA form, the CDR3 reads TGTGCCAGCAGTATGGACAACCAAGAGACCCAGTACTTC. This translates into CASSMDNQETQYF.

J is TRBJ1-2 and V is TRBV7-8, with D possibly being TRBD1 (6 bases). The germline V gene has CDR1 SGHVS and CDR2 FQNEAQ. V lost 0 bases, J lost 6 bases, and 20 bases lay in between. The CDR3 contains 17 residues. CDR3 bases: TGTGCCAGCAGCTTAGCCGTACTCACAGGGAGCGGGGATGGCTACACCTTC. Translating it yields CASSLAVLTGSGDGYTF. The complete variable domain, with remaining parts taken from reference TRBV7-8 and TRBJ1-2, reads GAGVSQSPRYKVAKRGQDVALRCDPISGHVSLFWYQQALGQGPEFLTYFQNEAQLDKSGLPSDRFFAERPEGSVSTLKIQRTQQEDSAVYLCASSLAVLTGSGDGYTFGSGTRLTVV.

The rearrangement joins TRBV5-4 to TRBJ2-7, with D possibly being TRBD1 (5 bases). Germline lookup yields CDR1 SGHNT and CDR2 YYREEE (reference sequence). This CDR3 contains 16 residues. V was cut by 0 bases and J by 2 bases, with 15 bases left in between. The CDR3 region has the DNA TGTGCCAGCAGCTTGGGGCGGCAGGGAAGAACCTACGAGCAGTACTTC. It yields the protein CASSLGRQGRTYEQYF.

The chain combines TRBV6-1 with TRBJ2-6, with D possibly matching TRBD1 (6 bases). There are 18 residues in the CDR3. Germline V CDR1 and CDR2: MNHNS, SASEGT. The V end was cut by 1 base, the J end by 0 bases, with 13 bases between. The CDR3 DNA follows: TGTGCCAGCAGTGAAGTGCGGACAGTTTTCTCTGGGGCCAACGTCCTGACTTTC. Translating it yields CASSEVRTVFSGANVLTF.

This sequence joins TRBV2 and TRBJ2-1; 8 positions agree with TRBD1. CDR1 and CDR2 from the germline V gene are SNHLY and FYNNEI. J was trimmed by 2 bases and V by 8 bases; bases with no gene match: 5. The CDR3 runs to 14 residues. CDR3 in amino acids: CASRSGQAYNEQFF. DNA for the CDR3: TGTGCCAGCCGGTCGGGACAGGCCTACAATGAGCAGTTCTTC.

Only a few counts were recorded for this clone. V is TRBV16 and J is TRBJ2-5; 7 bases align to TRBD1. The length of the CDR3 is 14 residues. Trimming took 2 bases from V and 5 from J; bases not matched to a gene: 5. CDR1 is KGHSY, CDR2 FQNENV, per germline. CDR3: CASSQRGGSETQYF. The DNA of the CDR3 is TGTGCCAGCAGCCAACGAGGGGGCTCGGAGACCCAGTACTTC. Full variable domain (outside the CDR3, taken from reference TRBV16 and TRBJ2-5): GEEVAQTPKHLVRGEGQKAKLYCAPIKGHSYVFWYQQVLKNEFKFLISFQNENVFDETGMPKERFSAKCLPNSPCSLEIQATKLEDSAVYFCASSQRGGSETQYFGPGTRLLVL.

Only one count was recorded for this clone. The chain couples TRBV6-5 to TRBJ2-7, with D perhaps matching TRBD1 (6 bases). Germline V lookup: CDR1 MNHEY, CDR2 SVGAGI. This CDR3 region has 15 residues. V lost 7 bases to trimming and J lost 2 bases, with 18 bases between them. CDR3: CASTPESGAPYEQYF. CDR3 DNA: TGTGCCAGCACCCCTGAGTCAGGGGCCCCCTACGAGCAGTACTTC.

The rearrangement uses TRBV5-1 and TRBJ2-1; the match to TRBD2 covers 7 bases. CDR3 size: 15 residues. With 2 bases clipped from V and 4 bases from J, the junction kept 6 bases outside the gene matches. Germline V gene lookup returns CDR1 SGHRS and CDR2 YFSETQ. CDR3 nucleotide sequence: TGCGCCAGCAGCTTTGGGGAGGGAGGTTACAATGAGCAGTTCTTC. Translation gives CASSFGEGGYNEQFF.

The chain carries TRBV18 and TRBJ1-2; 10 bases fit TRBD1. The trim removed 6 bases at V and 2 bases at J, leaving 6 bases unmatched. The CDR3 contains 15 residues. Looked up from germline, CDR1 is KGHSH and CDR2 is LQKENI. The CDR3, as DNA: TGTGCCAGCTCCCAAGGGACAGGGGACAACTATGGCTACACCTTC. Translation gives CASSQGTGDNYGYTF.

V is TRBV7-2 and J is TRBJ2-7, with 12 bases aligning to TRBD2. Unmatched junction bases numbered 11, after V lost 5 bases and J lost 6 bases. Germline V gives CDR1 SGHTA, CDR2 FQGNSA. This CDR3 has 16 residues. The CDR3 DNA follows: TGTGCCAGCAGCGTGCGACTAGCGGGAGTCTCGCTCGAGCAGTACTTC. Amino acid sequence: CASSVRLAGVSLEQYF. Full variable domain (missing parts from reference TRBV7-2 and TRBJ2-7): GAGVSQSPSNKVTEKGKDVELRCDPISGHTALYWYRQSLGQGLEFLIYFQGNSAPDKSGLPSDRFSAERTGGSVSTLTIQRTQQEDSAVYLCASSVRLAGVSLEQYFGPGTRLTVT.

The chain has TRBV7-9 and TRBJ2-5; D ambiguous. This CDR3 contains 14 residues. V was trimmed by 5 bases and J by 4 bases, leaving 14 bases between them. The germline V gene has CDR1 SEHNR and CDR2 FQNEAQ (reference sequence). The CDR3 DNA sequence: TGTGCCAGCAGCCTTTCTAGGTCCCCAGAGACCCAGTACTTC. Protein product: CASSLSRSPETQYF.

The gene calls are TRBV7-8 and TRBJ2-3; TRBD2 matches 12 bases. Trimming cost V 10 bases and J 1 base; bases outside gene matches: 24. This CDR3 comprises 21 residues. In germline, CDR1 is SGHVS, CDR2 FQNEAQ. CDR3 bases: TGTGCCACCTTCGAGGGAGGGATGGTGCTAGCGGGAGGGCCGGGCACAGATACGCAGTATTTT. This codes for CATFEGGMVLAGGPGTDTQYF.

The CDR3, as DNA: TGTGCCAGCAGTCACAGCCCCCAGGGTTACAATGAGCAGTTCTTC. As protein: CASSHSPQGYNEQFF. The chain has TRBV2 and TRBJ2-1; possible D gene TRBD1, 5 bases. The CDR3 contains 15 residues. The V gene lost 5 bases and the J gene lost 4 bases, with 15 bases spanning the gap. In germline, CDR1 is SNHLY, CDR2 FYNNEI. Full variable domain (remainder filled in from reference TRBV2 and TRBJ2-1): EPEVTQTPSHQVTQMGQEVILRCVPISNHLYFYWYRQILGQKVEFLVSFYNNEISEKSEIFDDQFSVERPDGSNFTLKIRSTKLEDSAMYFCASSHSPQGYNEQFFGPGTRLTVL.

The chain is built from TRBV11-3 and TRBJ2-7; 7 bases align to TRBD1. Germline CDR1 is SGHNT and CDR2 is YENEEA. There are 15 residues in the CDR3. Trimming removed 5 bases from V and 7 bases from J; junction bases left unmatched: 14. CDR3 residues: CASSKRQGLREEQYF. In nucleotides, the CDR3 is TGTGCCAGCAGCAAAAGACAGGGTCTAAGAGAAGAGCAGTACTTC.

CDR3: CASRENGSDEQYF. CDR3 nucleotides: TGTGCCAGCAGAGAGAACGGAAGCGACGAGCAGTACTTC. This chain joins TRBV6-5 and TRBJ2-7; D unclear. V dropped 6 bases and J dropped 5 bases, with 14 bases sitting between them. Germline V CDR1 and CDR2: MNHEY, SVGAGI. The CDR3 runs to 13 residues.

The V and J genes are TRBV6-5 and TRBJ2-5; D may be TRBD2 (6 bases). The CDR3 sequence is 13 residues long. Germline CDR1 reads MNHEY; CDR2 reads SVGAGI. Trimming pared 6 bases from V and 1 base from J, leaving 9 bases between. CDR3 residues: CASRLAVQETQYF. The CDR3 nucleotides are TGTGCCAGCAGATTAGCGGTCCAAGAGACCCAGTACTTC.

The chain is built from TRBV7-8 and TRBJ1-1; perhaps TRBD1 as D (5 bases). The germline V and J ends were trimmed by 5 bases and 4 bases, with 17 bases remaining between them. CDR3 length: 15 amino acids. Germline CDR1 and CDR2: SGHVS and FQNEAQ. CDR3 loop: CASSITGARGTEAFF. The CDR3 DNA sequence: TGTGCCAGCAGCATCACAGGAGCCCGAGGCACTGAAGCTTTCTTT. Together with reference TRBV7-8 and TRBJ1-1, the CDR3 gives the full variable domain: GAGVSQSPRYKVAKRGQDVALRCDPISGHVSLFWYQQALGQGPEFLTYFQNEAQLDKSGLPSDRFFAERPEGSVSTLKIQRTQQEDSAVYLCASSITGARGTEAFFGQGTRLTVV.

The V call is TRBV7-2, the J call TRBJ1-5; D is uncertain. Germline V lookup: CDR1 SGHTA, CDR2 FQGNSA. This CDR3 has 13 residues. The V and J ends lost 4 bases and 2 bases respectively, with 6 bases between them. For the CDR3, the DNA is TGTGCCAGCAGCTACCGGGGCAATCAGCCCCAGCATTTT. Encoded protein: CASSYRGNQPQHF.

The chain carries TRBV7-8 and TRBJ2-5, with D possibly being TRBD1 (5 bases). Trimming pared 1 base from V and 4 bases from J, leaving 10 bases between. Germline CDR1 SGHVS, CDR2 FQNEAQ. This CDR3 has 14 residues. The CDR3 sequence: CASSLGVGVETQYF. CDR3 bases: TGTGCCAGCAGCTTAGGGGTAGGGGTAGAGACCCAGTACTTC.